Sequencing of this T cell receptor (beta chain) was carried out in a study of blood T cell repertoires in COVID-19. V was shortened by 0 bases and J by 7 bases, with 13 bases between the two germline ends. Per germline, CDR1 MNHEY and CDR2 SMNVEV (reference sequence). This CDR3 has 15 residues. This clone appeared a single time. The protocol was immunoSEQ multiplex PCR, while the TCRdb copy is restricted to in-frame clones and leaves out a portion. The repertoire consists of about 150,000 clones, with around four fifths occurring once and the leading ten covering roughly 8.8%. The chain employs TRBV27 and TRBJ1-5, with TRBD1 as a possible D gene (5 bases). The source is a woman older than 75 with COVID-19, enrolled during active disease. The sample taken for sequencing was peripheral blood. The CDR3 bases are TGTGCCAGCAGTTTATCGAGGACCCCAGGGCAGCCCCAGCATTTT. It translates to CASSLSRTPGQPQHF.